Shown below are 4 T cell receptor beta chains from a single sample sequenced in a study of cytomegalovirus exposure and HLA in healthy donors. PCR employed 60 Vbeta and 13 Jbeta primers. Some clones are missing from TCRdb's copy, which holds only in-frame ones; the method was immunoSEQ multiplex PCR. This table holds 150,000 to 180,000 clones, roughly three quarters found once. The sample consisted of PBMCs. Receptor source: a man aged 25-45 years in good health and CMV-seropositive.

V gene TRBV5-4 combines with J gene TRBJ2-2; TRBD1 aligns across 8 bases. The CDR3 has 15 amino acids. Germline trimming cut 4 bases from V and 4 bases from J; bases unmatched to any gene: 6. Germline V gene sequence: CDR1 SGHNT, CDR2 YYREEE (reference sequence). CDR3 sequence: CASSAGQGGTGELFF. The CDR3 bases are TGTGCCAGCAGCGCCGGACAGGGAGGCACCGGGGAGCTGTTTTTT.

CDR3 sequence (DNA): TGTGCCAGCATAAGACTAAACACAGATACGCAGTATTTT. Translating it yields CASIRLNTDTQYF. The rearrangement uses TRBV6-1 and TRBJ2-3; perhaps TRBD2 as D (5 bases). The CDR3 sequence is 13 residues long. The V end was cut by 7 bases, the J end by 2 bases, with 10 bases between. Germline V gene sequence: CDR1 MNHNS, CDR2 SASEGT.

The count of this clone is one. J is TRBJ1-1 and V is TRBV7-2; a weak D match, TRBD1 (5 bases). The length of the CDR3 is 14 residues. Germline lookup yields CDR1 SGHTA and CDR2 FQGNSA. Trimming removed 3 bases at V and 1 base at J, with 9 bases between. CDR3 DNA sequence: TGTGCCAGCAGCTTGACAACAGGGAACACTGAAGCTTTCTTT. It specifies CASSLTTGNTEAFF. Full variable domain (remainder filled in from reference TRBV7-2 and TRBJ1-1): GAGVSQSPSNKVTEKGKDVELRCDPISGHTALYWYRQSLGQGLEFLIYFQGNSAPDKSGLPSDRFSAERTGGSVSTLTIQRTQQEDSAVYLCASSLTTGNTEAFFGQGTRLTVV.

The chain couples TRBV2 to TRBJ1-5; tentatively, D is TRBD1 (5 bases). This CDR3 is 14 amino acids long. Germline values: CDR1 SNHLY, CDR2 FYNNEI. V gave up 7 bases and J gave up 0 bases, with 10 bases separating them. CDR3 residues: CASTGGYSNQPQHF. In DNA form, the CDR3 reads TGTGCCAGCACTGGGGGGTATAGCAATCAGCCCCAGCATTTT.